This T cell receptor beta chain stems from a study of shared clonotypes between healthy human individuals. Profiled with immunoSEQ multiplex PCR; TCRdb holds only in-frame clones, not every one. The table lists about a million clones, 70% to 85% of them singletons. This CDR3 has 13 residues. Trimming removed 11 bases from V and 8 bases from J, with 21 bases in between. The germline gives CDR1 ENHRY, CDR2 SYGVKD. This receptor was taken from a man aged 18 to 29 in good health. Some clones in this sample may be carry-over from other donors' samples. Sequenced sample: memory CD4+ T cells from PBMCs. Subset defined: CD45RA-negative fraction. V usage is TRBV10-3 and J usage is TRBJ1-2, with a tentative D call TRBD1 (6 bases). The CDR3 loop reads CAVGSGTLRGYTF. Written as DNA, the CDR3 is TGTGCCGTAGGGAGCGGGACATTAAGAGGCTACACCTTC.